The sequence of this T cell receptor (beta chain) was determined in a study of blood T cell repertoires in COVID-19 (dated by TCRdb to about 2020). In terms of the full investigation: The collaborator samples originated in the United States, Italy and Spain and spanned the acute and convalescent phases of COVID-19. The prospective study material was composed of cDNA or gDNA derived from T cells, B-cell-depleted T cells, or PBMCs. Where available, HLA class I and class II types were obtained from metadata supplied by the sample provider rather than from assay-based typing. Deeply sampled blood TCRbeta repertoires from subjects exposed to, actively infected with, or recovered from COVID-19 were included in the dataset. Nearly every sample came with metadata listing a de-identified subject ID, COVID-19 status, age in years and sex. Samples were obtained from the ongoing ImmuneRACE study (first 160 participants) and from 1,254 subjects provided by 6 global collaborators. The repertoires were released in a freely available public database meant as a resource for research on the immune response to SARS-CoV-2. What the work shows at the level of the full study, not this receptor alone: How much clinical and demographic metadata was included differed by source and by participant, and the metadata was provided uncurated.

Participants in the prospective study were enrolled through a virtual design, were aged roughly 18 to 90 years, and lived in approximately 24 United States geographic areas. In the prospective study, participants were assigned to cohorts based on the clinical history participants reported in a screening survey and a study questionnaire. Recovered participants in ImmuneRACE Cohort 3 were defined by two consecutive negative NP/OP PCR tests, clearance by a healthcare professional, or resolution of symptoms. Mobile phlebotomists in the prospective study collected whole blood, serum and a nasopharyngeal or oropharyngeal swab from every participant. Prospective study participants could optionally give additional blood draws and questionnaires over an approximately two-month period. Before DNA extraction, blood samples from the prospective study were shipped at room temperature or frozen. With regard to this clone: Its antigen specificity is not known. Base qualities are not at hand, and no much larger clone is one base apart.

Between the V and J ends, shortened by 1 base and 1 base respectively, the junction contains 11 bases. There are 15 amino acids in the CDR3, from cysteine to phenylalanine inclusive. The DNA shown is the 45-base CDR3, in frame from base 1. Per the germline V gene (reference sequence), SSHAT is the CDR1 and FNYEAQ is the CDR2. TCRbeta CDR3 regions were amplified from genomic DNA using the immunoSEQ Assay, a bias-controlled multiplex PCR. The study's own analysis went as follows. The number of nucleated cells in each sample was estimated from the amplification of reference gene primers within the assay. To quantify the absolute abundance of each unique TCRbeta CDR3 rearrangement, sequence reads were collapsed and filtered. For each sample, productive Simpson clonality was calculated by taking the square root of Simpson's diversity index across productive rearrangements. The clones in this table, taken by TCRdb from immuneACCESS, are in-frame only. Not every clone is retained; where verified, under half of the shortfall comes from an unresolved V gene, and the cause of the rest is unknown. V, J and clone size are taken as reported in that table, and D and trimming were inferred from the DNA itself. This sample comprises fewer than 250,000 clones, around 92% of them detected only once. The biggest ten clones account for over 7% of the sample.

Recombination linked TRBV7-7 to TRBJ2-7, with the D gene call left open. Sequenced material: PBMCs or T cells enriched from blood (not recorded which). This TCR came from a woman between 18 and 29 years old who had recovered from COVID-19. The nucleotide sequence reads as follows: TGTGCCAGCAGCTTAGGTTCTGGGCCTTCCTACGAGCAGTACTTC. The resulting protein is CASSLGSGPSYEQYF.